This TCR beta chain comes out of a study of OX40 agonist ivuxolimab in advanced cancers. Study summary: Aged roughly 20 to 85 with a mean of about 63 years, they were approximately 80% male. Regarding the study as a whole: On average, CD8+ T cells showed a greater number of expanded clones than CD4+.

TCRdb's table, derived via immunoSEQ multiplex PCR, lists solely in-frame clones and lacks some. The data contain roughly 75,000 clones, around 87% of them singletons. With regard to this clone: The antigen remains unidentified.

The CDR3 sequence is 13 residues long. Germline V gives CDR1 SGHVS, CDR2 FNYEAQ. Trimming left V 1 base short and J 4 bases short, with 7 bases between. The V gene is TRBV7-6, the J gene TRBJ1-1, with D unclear. The clonotype was recovered from an adult with an advanced solid tumor such as melanoma, head and neck, liver or kidney cancer. The sample here was CD4+ or CD8+ T cells sorted from blood, taken in a trial of the OX40 agonist ivuxolimab. The CDR3 DNA is TGTGCCAGCAGCTTAGGGCTCTTCACTGAAGCTTTCTTT. Translated: CASSLGLFTEAFF.